One sample yielded the 22 T cell receptor beta chains listed below, sequenced in a study of OX40 agonist ivuxolimab in advanced cancers. Profiling relied on immunoSEQ multiplex PCR, and the TCRdb table lists in-frame clones only, not all of them. In the table there are over 45,000 clones, more than 75% of which are singletons. The specimen comprised CD4+ or CD8+ T cells sorted from blood, sampled in a trial of the OX40 agonist ivuxolimab. These receptors were collected from an adult with an advanced solid tumor such as melanoma, head and neck, liver or kidney cancer.

This chain connects TRBV11-2 to TRBJ2-1; weak D call: TRBD2 (5 bases). Germline CDR1 reads SGHAT; CDR2 reads FQNNGV. This CDR3 spans 17 amino acids. V was clipped by 1 base and J by 1 base, with 14 bases between them. CDR3 loop: CASSLGERAASYNEQFF. The CDR3 DNA follows: TGTGCCAGCAGCTTAGGGGAGAGGGCAGCGTCCTACAATGAGCAGTTCTTC. The full variable domain, rest sourced from reference TRBV11-2 and TRBJ2-1, is EAGVAQSPRYKIIEKRQSVAFWCNPISGHATLYWYQQILGQGPKLLIQFQNNGVVDDSQLPKDRFSAERLKGVDSTLKIQPAKLEDSAVYLCASSLGERAASYNEQFFGPGTRLTVL.

On this clone: Additional DNA sequences in this sample encode the identical CDR3. The gene calls are TRBV9 and TRBJ2-5; 12 nucleotides match TRBD2. Germline CDR1 reads SGDLS; CDR2 reads YYNGEE. J gave up 2 bases and V 0 bases, and 2 bases lay outside the gene matches. The CDR3 has 16 residues. CDR3 nucleotides: TGTGCCAGCAGCGTAGGCGGACTAGCGGGGCAAGAGACCCAGTACTTC. Amino acids: CASSVGGLAGQETQYF.

This clone is a singleton in its sample. The chain has TRBV9 and TRBJ1-1; the D gene is possibly TRBD1 (5 bases). V was clipped by 0 bases and J by 5 bases, with 14 bases between them. Per the germline V gene, CDR1 is SGDLS and CDR2 is YYNGEE. This CDR3 is built from 15 residues. CDR3 residues: CASSVAGGALTEAFF. The CDR3 DNA follows: TGTGCCAGCAGCGTAGCTGGAGGGGCTCTTACTGAAGCTTTCTTT. Looking up the rest from reference TRBV9 and TRBJ1-1 gives the full variable domain: DSGVTQTPKHLITATGQRVTLRCSPRSGDLSVYWYQQSLDQGLQFLIQYYNGEERAKGNILERFSAQQFPDLHSELNLSSLELGDSALYFCASSVAGGALTEAFFGQGTRLTVV.

The chain is built from TRBV7-8 and TRBJ2-7; TRBD1 is a possible D gene (5 bases). The CDR3 contains 14 residues. V lost 1 base and J 0 bases, leaving 7 bases between the germline ends. CDR1 and CDR2 (germline): SGHVS, FQNEAQ. In DNA, the CDR3 is TGTGCCAGCAGCTTAGGACAGAGCTCCTACGAGCAGTACTTC. It codes for CASSLGQSSYEQYF. Full variable domain (outside the CDR3, taken from reference TRBV7-8 and TRBJ2-7): GAGVSQSPRYKVAKRGQDVALRCDPISGHVSLFWYQQALGQGPEFLTYFQNEAQLDKSGLPSDRFFAERPEGSVSTLKIQRTQQEDSAVYLCASSLGQSSYEQYFGPGTRLTVT.

V gene TRBV7-9 combines with J gene TRBJ1-1, with D unclear. The CDR3 length is 13 residues. Germline CDR1 is SEHNR and CDR2 is FQNEAQ (reference sequence). The V end was cut by 7 bases, the J end by 0 bases, with 9 bases between. CDR3 residues: CASNNFLNTEAFF. The CDR3 coding sequence is TGTGCCAGCAACAATTTTTTGAACACTGAAGCTTTCTTT.

The chain uses TRBV11-2 and TRBJ2-1; weak D call: TRBD2 (5 bases). The germline V gene encodes CDR1 SGHAT and CDR2 FQNNGV. The CDR3 is 12 amino acids. Trimming left V 5 bases short and J 8 bases short, with 10 bases between. The CDR3 loop is CASSLKRHEQFF. The CDR3 nucleotides read TGTGCCAGCAGCCTCAAGCGGCATGAGCAGTTCTTC.

CDR3 bases: TGTGCCATCAGAACGAGGGAGGGGGGTGACACTGAAGCTTTCTTT. Translation: CAIRTREGGDTEAFF. The chain has TRBV10-3 and TRBJ1-1; TRBD1 is a possible D gene (6 bases). Germline values: CDR1 ENHRY, CDR2 SYGVKD. The CDR3 has 15 residues. The V and J ends lost 6 bases and 3 bases respectively, with 17 bases between them.

This rearrangement joins TRBV5-1 to TRBJ2-3, with D unclear. Per germline, CDR1 SGHRS and CDR2 YFSETQ. Between the trimmed V and J ends, which lost 0 bases and 0 bases, there was a span of 8 bases. The CDR3 sequence is 15 residues long. CDR3 sequence: CASSLVPESTDTQYF. The CDR3, as DNA: TGCGCCAGCAGCTTGGTTCCGGAGAGCACAGATACGCAGTATTTT.

This chain joins TRBV5-1 and TRBJ2-3, with a possible D match to TRBD1 (5 bases). The CDR3 consists of 13 residues. Trimming removed 0 bases from V and 5 bases from J, with 7 bases in between. The germline V gene has CDR1 SGHRS and CDR2 YFSETQ. The CDR3 DNA sequence: TGCGCCAGCAGCTTGGAAGGGGAAGATACGCAGTATTTT. The encoded protein is CASSLEGEDTQYF.

The DNA for the CDR3 is TGTGCCAGCAGCTTCGAGGACAGATACAATGAGCAGTTCTTC. It yields the protein CASSFEDRYNEQFF. J is TRBJ2-1 and V is TRBV7-9; possible D gene TRBD1, 6 bases. CDR1 is SEHNR, CDR2 FQNEAQ, per germline (reference sequence). Trimming stripped 3 bases from V and 4 bases from J, with 10 bases between. The CDR3 extends over 14 amino acids.

Written as DNA, the CDR3 is TGTGCCAGCAGCTTGACTTTTACTGAAGCTTTCTTT. This codes for CASSLTFTEAFF. This chain joins TRBV11-2 and TRBJ1-1, with D uncertain. Germline values: CDR1 SGHAT, CDR2 FQNNGV. V was clipped by 3 bases and J by 5 bases, with 7 bases between them. CDR3 length: 12 amino acids.

The chain joins TRBV19 to TRBJ1-6, with 8 nucleotides matching TRBD1. The CDR3 covers 14 residues. Germline V gives CDR1 LNHDA, CDR2 SQIVND (reference sequence). J was trimmed by 10 bases and V by 5 bases; bases with no gene match: 7. The CDR3 protein is CASSETGEASPLHF. As DNA, the CDR3 is TGTGCCAGTAGTGAGACAGGGGAAGCATCACCCCTCCACTTT.

The V gene is TRBV29-1, the J gene TRBJ1-1; D remains ambiguous. The length of the CDR3 is 11 residues. Germline CDR1 SQVTM, CDR2 ANQGSEA. Trimming pared 8 bases from V and 6 bases from J, leaving 13 bases between. CDR3 sequence: CSYINNAEAFF. CDR3 DNA sequence: TGCAGCTACATAAATAACGCTGAAGCTTTCTTT.

This clone has a single count. The rearrangement joins TRBV5-6 to TRBJ2-7, with D maybe TRBD1 (5 bases). V shed 4 bases and J shed 5 bases, with 19 bases lying between them. The CDR3 totals 15 residues. The germline CDR1 and CDR2 sequences are SGHDT and YYEEEE. The CDR3 here is CASSTRQPGPHEQYF. DNA for the CDR3: TGTGCCAGCAGCACCCGACAGCCAGGGCCCCACGAGCAGTACTTC. Full variable domain (missing parts from reference TRBV5-6 and TRBJ2-7): DAGVTQSPTHLIKTRGQQVTLRCSPKSGHDTVSWYQQALGQGPQFIFQYYEEEERQRGNFPDRFSGHQFPNYSSELNVNALLLGDSALYLCASSTRQPGPHEQYFGPGTRLTVT.

The chain employs TRBV5-4 and TRBJ1-4; TRBD1 matches 8 bases. The CDR3 loop spans 17 amino acids. Germline V gives CDR1 SGHNT, CDR2 YYREEE (reference sequence). Trimming took 4 bases from V and 0 from J; bases not matched to a gene: 8. The DNA for the CDR3 is TGTGCCAGCAGCCCCGACGGACAGGGTGCAACTAATGAAAAACTGTTTTTT. It encodes CASSPDGQGATNEKLFF. The full variable domain, its missing parts supplied by reference TRBV5-4 and TRBJ1-4, is ETGVTQSPTHLIKTRGQQVTLRCSSQSGHNTVSWYQQALGQGPQFIFQYYREEENGRGNFPPRFSGLQFPNYSSELNVNALELDDSALYLCASSPDGQGATNEKLFFGSGTQLSVL.

This clone was seen more than once but under ten times. The chain recombines TRBV5-6 with TRBJ2-5; 9 bases fit TRBD2. The CDR3 totals 15 residues. V shed 4 bases and J 2 bases; nucleotides not matched to a gene: 6. Germline assignment: CDR1 SGHDT and CDR2 YYEEEE. The CDR3 DNA is TGTGCCAGCAGCCCACCAACTAGCGGGCAAGAGACCCAGTACTTC. Its translation is CASSPPTSGQETQYF.

The chain couples TRBV5-1 to TRBJ2-3, with D maybe TRBD1 (6 bases). Trimming took 0 bases from V and 4 from J, leaving 12 bases between them. The CDR3 totals 15 residues. Per the germline V gene, CDR1 is SGHRS and CDR2 is YFSETQ. The CDR3 protein is CASSLGPGVADTQYF. CDR3 bases: TGCGCCAGCAGCTTGGGCCCAGGGGTGGCAGATACGCAGTATTTT. Full variable domain (rest looked up from reference TRBV5-1 and TRBJ2-3): KAGVTQTPRYLIKTRGQQVTLSCSPISGHRSVSWYQQTPGQGLQFLFEYFSETQRNKGNFPGRFSGRQFSNSRSEMNVSTLELGDSALYLCASSLGPGVADTQYFGPGTRLTVL.

This clone was found a few times. V is TRBV6-5 and J is TRBJ2-2, with TRBD2 identical over 8 bases. Looked up from germline, CDR1 is MNHEY and CDR2 is SVGAGI. Losses at the gene ends were 4 bases for V and 2 bases for J; bases not matched to a gene: 6. The CDR3 is made up of 16 amino acids. DNA for the CDR3: TGTGCCAGCAGTTCCGGACTAGCTCGAAACACCGGGGAGCTGTTTTTT. This encodes CASSSGLARNTGELFF.

V and J are TRBV14 and TRBJ1-2; no clear D. CDR1 SGHDN and CDR2 FVKESK come from the germline V gene. The CDR3 is made up of 14 amino acids. V dropped 5 bases and J dropped 2 bases, with 12 bases sitting between them. The CDR3 here is CASSKTTFNYGYTF. The CDR3 bases are TGTGCCAGCAGCAAAACGACATTCAACTATGGCTACACCTTC. Combining the CDR3 with reference TRBV14 and TRBJ1-2 gives the whole variable domain EAGVTQFPSHSVIEKGQTVTLRCDPISGHDNLYWYRRVMGKEIKFLLHFVKESKQDESGMPNNRFLAERTGGTYSTLKVQPAELEDSGVYFCASSKTTFNYGYTFGSGTRLTVV.

The V call is TRBV2, the J call TRBJ2-3, with D possibly TRBD2 on 6 matching bases. Trimming removed 8 bases at V and 4 bases at J, with 13 bases between. The CDR3 extends over 13 amino acids. The germline V gene encodes CDR1 SNHLY and CDR2 FYNNEI. CDR3 protein: CASPRPGADTQYF. For the CDR3, the DNA is TGTGCCAGCCCCAGGCCGGGGGCAGATACGCAGTATTTT.

The rearrangement uses TRBV30 and TRBJ1-4; no firm D call. V dropped 2 bases and J dropped 2 bases, with 9 bases sitting between them. The CDR3 length is 14 residues. Germline V gene data show CDR1 as GTSNPN and CDR2 as SVGIG (reference sequence). The CDR3 protein is CAWSYVLTNEKLFF. CDR3 nucleotides: TGTGCCTGGAGTTATGTTTTGACTAATGAAAAACTGTTTTTT.

The J gene is TRBJ2-7, the V gene TRBV5-5; a possible D gene is TRBD1 (5 bases). The CDR3 totals 12 residues. Germline-derived CDR1 and CDR2 are SGHKS and YYEKEE (reference sequence). V lost 3 bases and J lost 3, with 7 bases in between. This chain's CDR3 is CASSSQGYEQYF. The CDR3 DNA sequence: TGTGCCAGCAGCTCGCAGGGCTACGAGCAGTACTTC.